This TCR beta chain was found in a study of read filtering for tumor transcriptome and immune sequencing. For the study at large: Among patients, some 17 were male and more than 13 female, aged about 45 to 90 (mean about 69).

Bone marrow was sampled from every patient at the time of active disease. This clonotype was recorded many times. Its target is unknown. From around 440 ng of RNA, a library with molecular barcoded alpha/delta and beta/gamma adaptors was made. Via MiXCR, TCRdb re-called the reads, giving one row per CDR3 protein. The table lists under 25,000 distinct CDR3 sequences, roughly an eighth of them singletons. The study, taken as a whole, reports: This fraction held mixed bone marrow immune cells after CD138-negative sorting.

The CDR3 totals 15 residues. CDR1 is SGHKS and CDR2 is YYEKEE in the germline V gene (reference sequence). V lost 2 bases to trimming and J lost 8 bases; unmatched junction nucleotides: 10. The sequenced sample was a population of CD138-negative cells sorted from bone marrow. J is TRBJ2-1 and V is TRBV5-5; 7 bases map to TRBD2. The TCR sequence derives from a donor older than 35 with multiple myeloma. CDR3 in amino acids: CASSLIPAGVHEQFF. CDR3 in DNA: TGTGCCAGCAGCTTAATCCCGGCGGGGGTACATGAGCAGTTCTTC.